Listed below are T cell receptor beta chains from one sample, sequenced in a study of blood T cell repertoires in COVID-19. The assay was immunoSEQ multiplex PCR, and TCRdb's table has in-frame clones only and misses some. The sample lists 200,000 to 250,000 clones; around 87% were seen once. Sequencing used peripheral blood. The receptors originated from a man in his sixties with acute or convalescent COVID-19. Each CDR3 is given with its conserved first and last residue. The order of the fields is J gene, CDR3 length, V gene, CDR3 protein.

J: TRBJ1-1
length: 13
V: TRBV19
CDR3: CASEDRGYPEAFF

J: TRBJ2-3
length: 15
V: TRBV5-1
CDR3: CASSFGGQGTDTQYF

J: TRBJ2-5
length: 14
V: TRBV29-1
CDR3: CSARAGGGGETQYF

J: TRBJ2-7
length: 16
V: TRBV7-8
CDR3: CASTKERGSSLYEQYF

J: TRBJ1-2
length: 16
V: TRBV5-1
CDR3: CASSLVGRQGVDGYTF

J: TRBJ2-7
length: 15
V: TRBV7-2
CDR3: CASSLPGLAGSEQYF

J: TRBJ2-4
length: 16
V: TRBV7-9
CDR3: CASSQGRGTSSSIQYF

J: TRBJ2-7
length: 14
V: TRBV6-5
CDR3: CASNVPDRLREQYF

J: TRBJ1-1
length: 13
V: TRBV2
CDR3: CASGPEWNTEAFF

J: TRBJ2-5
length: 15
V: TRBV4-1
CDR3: CASSTLAGGRETQYF

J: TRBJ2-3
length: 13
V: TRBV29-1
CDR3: CSLGQGARNTQYF

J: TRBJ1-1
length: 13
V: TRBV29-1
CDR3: CSVLTGGFTEAFF

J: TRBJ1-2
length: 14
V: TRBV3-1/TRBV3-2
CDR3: CASSQNRGGYGYTF

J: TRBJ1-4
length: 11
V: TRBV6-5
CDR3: CASRTNEKLFF

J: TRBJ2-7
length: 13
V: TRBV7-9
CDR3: CASSGNPAYEQYF

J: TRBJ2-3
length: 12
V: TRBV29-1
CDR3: CSTSGSTDTQYF

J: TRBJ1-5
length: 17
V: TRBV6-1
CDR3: CASSEPGRGRSNQPQHF

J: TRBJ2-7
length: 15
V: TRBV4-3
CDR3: CASSQGYSANYEQYF

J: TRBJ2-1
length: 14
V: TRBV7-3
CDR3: CASNLGGQNNEQFF

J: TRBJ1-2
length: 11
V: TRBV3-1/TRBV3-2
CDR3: CASSYSYGYTF

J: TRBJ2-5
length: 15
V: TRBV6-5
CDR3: CASSYSIGQGETQYF

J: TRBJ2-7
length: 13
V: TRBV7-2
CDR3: CASSLTREREQYF

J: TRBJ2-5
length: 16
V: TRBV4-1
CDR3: CASSRASGSVEETQYF

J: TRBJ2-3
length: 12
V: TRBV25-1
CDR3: CASSELTDTQYF

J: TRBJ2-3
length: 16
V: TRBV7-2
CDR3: CASSLRGGRGTDTQYF

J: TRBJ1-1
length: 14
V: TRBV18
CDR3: CASSPPERNREAFF

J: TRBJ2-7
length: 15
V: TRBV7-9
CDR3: CATLTAGPLFYEQYF

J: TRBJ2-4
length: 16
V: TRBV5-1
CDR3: CASSLTQGASKNIQYF

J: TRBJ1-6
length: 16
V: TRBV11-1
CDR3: CASSLGSGQRYSPLHF

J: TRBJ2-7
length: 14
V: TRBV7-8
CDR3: CASSLAHRGYEQYF

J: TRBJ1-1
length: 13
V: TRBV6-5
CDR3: CASSRDRAAKAFF

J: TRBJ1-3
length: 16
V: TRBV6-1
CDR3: CASSETQGDSGNTIYF

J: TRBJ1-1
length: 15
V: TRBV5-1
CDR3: CASSSQGPPNTEAFF

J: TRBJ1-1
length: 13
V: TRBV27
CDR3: CASSGWSNTEAFF

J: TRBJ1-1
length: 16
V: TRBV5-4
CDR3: CASSLDETRMNTEAFF

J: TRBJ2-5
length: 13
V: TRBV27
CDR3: CASSLARGETQYF

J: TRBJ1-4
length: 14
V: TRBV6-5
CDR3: CASRPTGAWEKLFF

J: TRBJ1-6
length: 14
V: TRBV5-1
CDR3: CASRQGTANSPLHF

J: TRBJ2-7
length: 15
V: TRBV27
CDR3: CASRPGQGLFYEQYF

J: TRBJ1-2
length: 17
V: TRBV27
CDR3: CASSPARRQGDGYGYTF

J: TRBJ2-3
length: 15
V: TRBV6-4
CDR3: CASSEGGGYTDTQYF

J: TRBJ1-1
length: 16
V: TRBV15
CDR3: CATSRFQGGVDTEAFF